This entry lists 5 T cell receptor beta chains sequenced from one sample in a study of cytomegalovirus exposure and HLA in healthy donors. With 60 Vbeta and 13 Jbeta primers, the PCR was carried out. The protocol was immunoSEQ multiplex PCR, while the TCRdb copy is restricted to in-frame clones and leaves out a portion. This sample has 210,000 or so clones, with about 80% found just once. Source material: PBMCs. The receptors shown here come from a woman aged 55-70 years in good health and CMV-seropositive.

Worth noting for this clone: At one of its ends the junction is not consistent with the germline gene, which may arise from a read error. Other DNA sequences from this sample encode an identical CDR3 as well. This CDR3 is CAIGRSGGNTGELFF. As DNA, the CDR3 is TGTGCCATCGGGAGGAGCGGGGGGAACACCGGAGAGCTGTTTTTT. The V and J genes are TRBV10-3 and TRBJ2-2; 9 bases match TRBD2. The CDR3 loop spans 15 amino acids. Germline CDR1 and CDR2: ENHRY and SYGVKD.

This chain links TRBV5-6 with TRBJ2-7, with TRBD2 matching over 12 bases. With 4 bases clipped from V and 4 bases from J, the junction kept 12 bases outside the gene matches. CDR1 SGHDT and CDR2 YYEEEE come from the germline V gene. This CDR3 is 17 amino acids long. CDR3 in DNA: TGTGCCAGCAGCCGAACGACTAGCGGGGGAATCGCGTACGAGCAGTACTTC. It yields the protein CASSRTTSGGIAYEQYF.

The gene calls are TRBV4-3 and TRBJ2-3, with 9 bases aligning to TRBD2. Looked up from germline, CDR1 is LGHNA and CDR2 is YSLEER. J gave up 0 bases and V 0 bases, and 4 bases lay outside the gene matches. The CDR3 sequence is 17 residues long. The DNA of the CDR3 is TGCGCCAGCAGCCAAGATGCTGCGGGGGGGAGCACAGATACGCAGTATTTT. It specifies CASSQDAAGGSTDTQYF.

This chain joins TRBV19 and TRBJ1-5, with 10 bases lining up with TRBD1. The CDR3 spans 15 residues. J gave up 6 bases and V 6 bases, and 8 bases lay outside the gene matches. Germline V CDR1 and CDR2: LNHDA, SQIVND (reference sequence). The CDR3 reads CASRQGQGSRQPQHF. The DNA of the CDR3 is TGTGCCAGTAGGCAGGGACAGGGGAGTCGTCAGCCCCAGCATTTT.

V gene TRBV2 combines with J gene TRBJ2-6; 10 nucleotides align to TRBD1. V lost 11 bases to trimming and J lost 0 bases; unmatched junction nucleotides: 10. Germline V gene lookup returns CDR1 SNHLY and CDR2 FYNNEI. This CDR3 has 17 amino acids. CDR3 DNA: TGTGCCTTTTGGGGACAGGGGTATTACTCTGGGGCCAACGTCCTGACTTTC. Its protein product is CAFWGQGYYSGANVLTF.